This paragraph reports one T cell receptor (beta chain). Its antigen is undetermined. The CDR3 has 17 residues. The germline CDR1 and CDR2 sequences are SNHLY and FYNNEI. V was trimmed by 6 bases and J by 0 bases, leaving 15 bases between them. The entry originates in a study of T cell repertoires in cytomegalovirus infection. Looking at the study overall: Indications came from public TCR beta signatures; they pointed to CMV infection and to a matching HLA type. Study findings and constraints: CMV-specific HLA-C-restricted TCR beta clonotypes dominated the ex vivo response. The cumulative frequency of public TCR beta families identified carriers of CMV plus the relevant HLA.

TCRdb re-analysed the reads in MiXCR, keeping a single row per CDR3 protein. The sample records about 360,000 distinct CDR3 sequences, around 18% being singletons. This TCR was sampled from a human donor in good health (CMV status not recorded). Some clones in this sample may be carry-over from other donors' samples. The specimen sequenced was PBMCs. The chain has TRBV2 and TRBJ2-6, with D perhaps being TRBD1 or TRBD2 (5 bases each). This CDR3 reads CASRLGPIYSGANVLTF. The CDR3 DNA sequence: TGTGCCAGCAGGCTGGGACCGATCTACTCTGGGGCCAACGTCCTGACTTTC.